The clone carrying this T cell receptor (beta chain) was picked up a small number of times. Its cognate antigen is unknown. The data are from a study of early T cells in non-severe SARS-CoV-2 infection. The overall study: Chains were unpaired, as sequencing was done on bulk RNA from unsorted whole blood.

The CDR3 is 14 amino acids. Germline V CDR1 and CDR2: LGHNA, YNFKEQ. The V end was cut by 0 bases, the J end by 6 bases, with 12 bases between. Study outcomes and limitations: CD4 and private specificities were missed by VDJdb matching, which favored anti-spike CD8 responses.

Each cDNA molecule carried a unique molecular identifier. TCRdb reprocessed the 5' RACE reads via MiXCR and lists one record per CDR3 protein. The sample lists approximately 90,000 distinct CDR3 sequences, roughly 9.6% occurring once. The source of this sequence is an adult who was a healthcare worker with PCR-confirmed SARS-CoV-2 infection or an uninfected control (not recorded which). The J gene is TRBJ2-7, the V gene TRBV4-2, with D hard to call. The material sequenced was whole blood, taken at baseline. The CDR3 nucleotides read TGTGCCAGCAGCCAAGAGGTTCGGGTCAGCGAGCAGTACTTC. The encoded protein is CASSQEVRVSEQYF.